These 20 T cell receptor beta chains share one sample of origin, sequenced in a study of neurological immune-mediated disorders. TCRdb used MiXCR to reprocess the 5' RACE reads, holding one entry per CDR3 protein. Of approximately 20,000 distinct CDR3 sequences listed, over 2.5% are singletons. Sequences were obtained from PBMCs. The receptors were sampled from a woman aged 18-35 years with multiple sclerosis.

At least ten counts were recorded for this clonotype. The V gene is TRBV7-8, the J gene TRBJ2-5, with D unresolved. The CDR3 has 17 residues. In germline, CDR1 is SGHVS, CDR2 FQNEAQ. Trimming cost V 5 bases and J 0 bases, with 19 bases left between them. The CDR3 region has the DNA TGTGCCAGCAGCCCTGTCGGAGACATATGGTACCAAGAGACCCAGTACTTC. It encodes CASSPVGDIWYQETQYF.

This clonotype was found many times. The rearrangement uses TRBV10-3 and TRBJ2-3; D is unclear. The V gene's germline CDR1 is ENHRY and CDR2 SYGVKD. The CDR3 has 15 residues. V dropped 4 bases and J dropped 2 bases, with 13 bases sitting between them. The CDR3 region is CAISGSNRATDTQYF. In DNA, the CDR3 is TGTGCCATCAGTGGGAGCAACAGAGCCACAGATACGCAGTATTTT.

This clonotype was counted many times. The chain recombines TRBV29-1 with TRBJ1-5; D possibly corresponds to TRBD1 (6 bases). V was cut by 6 bases and J by 2 bases, with 11 bases left in between. Germline CDR1 SQVTM, CDR2 ANQGSEA. CDR3 length equals 13 residues. The chain's CDR3 is CSVQGNGNQPQHF. CDR3 nucleotides: TGCAGCGTCCAGGGGAACGGCAATCAGCCCCAGCATTTT.

In this sample, this clonotype turned up many times. The chain uses TRBV20-1 and TRBJ2-2; D unresolved. V lost 3 bases and J lost 3, with 5 bases in between. This CDR3 region has 12 residues. In germline, CDR1 is DFQATT, CDR2 SNEGSKA (reference sequence). This CDR3 reads CSASTDTGELFF. Written as DNA, the CDR3 is TGCAGTGCTAGTACAGACACCGGGGAGCTGTTTTTT.

This clonotype has ten or more counts. The V and J genes are TRBV21-1 and TRBJ1-2. TRBV21-1 is a pseudogene segment. The CDR3 consists of 17 residues. The CDR3: CASSKAPGTSRGDGYTF. CDR3 in DNA: TGTGCCAGCAGCAAAGCCCCGGGGACTTCCCGCGGCGATGGCTACACCTTC.

This clonotype was found a few times. This chain connects TRBV4-3 to TRBJ2-1; no definite D call. This CDR3 has 15 residues. The germline gives CDR1 LGHNA, CDR2 YSLEER. Trimming left V 0 bases short and J 5 bases short, with 11 bases between. Here the CDR3 reads CASSQEGGGNNEQFF. The CDR3, as DNA: TGCGCCAGCAGCCAAGAAGGCGGCGGCAACAATGAGCAGTTCTTC.

This clonotype appeared many times. This rearrangement joins TRBV20-1 to TRBJ2-5; possibly TRBD2 for D (5 bases). Trimming left V 3 bases short and J 4 bases short, with 18 bases between. CDR1 and CDR2 (germline): DFQATT, SNEGSKA (reference sequence). This CDR3 has 15 amino acids. The CDR3 nucleotides are TGCAGTGCTAGCACGGCGGACTCCCGGGGAGAGACCCAGTACTTC. Amino acids: CSASTADSRGETQYF.

The table lists this clonotype with many counts. The chain couples TRBV2 to TRBJ2-7; unclear D gene. The V and J ends lost 6 bases and 6 bases respectively, with 6 bases between them. The CDR3 has 10 amino acids. Germline V gives CDR1 SNHLY, CDR2 FYNNEI. CDR3 sequence (DNA): TGTGCCAGCAGGGATGGCGAGCAGTACTTC. This sequence encodes CASRDGEQYF.

This clonotype showed up many times. The chain recombines TRBV5-1 with TRBJ2-4; unclear D gene. CDR1 is SGHRS, CDR2 YFSETQ, per germline. The V end was cut by 2 bases, the J end by 3 bases, with 12 bases between. CDR3 length: 15 residues. CDR3 amino acids: CASSFGLGNKNIQYF. DNA for the CDR3: TGCGCCAGCAGCTTTGGGCTAGGTAACAAAAACATTCAGTACTTC.

This clonotype was seen at least ten times. This chain connects TRBV14 to TRBJ2-5; D gene ambiguous. The CDR3 contains 15 residues. The V gene lost 0 bases and the J gene lost 5 bases, with 13 bases spanning the gap. CDR1 SGHDN and CDR2 FVKESK come from the germline V gene. The CDR3 here is CASSQDIRVAETQYF. In nucleotides, the CDR3 is TGTGCCAGCAGCCAAGATATAAGGGTTGCGGAGACCCAGTACTTC.

The sample holds many counts of this clonotype. The chain combines TRBV20-1 with TRBJ1-4; D ambiguous. The CDR3 sequence is 13 residues long. The V end lost 3 bases, the J end lost 8 bases, and 13 bases lay between the germline ends. Germline lookup yields CDR1 DFQATT and CDR2 SNEGSKA (reference sequence). The CDR3, as DNA: TGCAGTGCTAGCCGGGAAGGTGGAGAAAAACTGTTTTTT. This encodes CSASREGGEKLFF.

In this sample, this clonotype turned up many times. The chain combines TRBV11-2 with TRBJ2-2; possible D gene TRBD1, 5 bases. CDR1 and CDR2 (germline): SGHAT, FQNNGV. The V end was cut by 4 bases, the J end by 6 bases, with 9 bases between. CDR3 length: 13 amino acids. CDR3 protein: CASSSGLAGELFF. The CDR3 coding sequence is TGTGCCAGCAGCTCAGGGTTGGCCGGGGAGCTGTTTTTT.

This clonotype was counted ten times or more. This chain connects TRBV12-3 or TRBV12-4 to TRBJ1-1; TRBD1 is a possible D gene (5 bases). The length of the CDR3 is 12 residues. The ends were cut back, 7 bases at V and 7 bases at J, with 13 bases in the middle. The CDR3 DNA sequence: TGTGCCAGCACCATGGGGGGGAATGAAGCTTTCTTT. Encoded protein: CASTMGGNEAFF.

This clonotype was seen at least ten times. J is TRBJ2-5 and V is TRBV5-1; 7 nucleotides align to TRBD1. The CDR3 loop spans 15 amino acids. Germline loops: CDR1 SGHRS, CDR2 YFSETQ. Trimming removed 4 bases from V and 5 bases from J; junction bases left unmatched: 11. CDR3 loop: CASSRQGPPIETQYF. The CDR3 DNA follows: TGCGCCAGCAGCAGACAGGGACCACCAATCGAGACCCAGTACTTC.

This clonotype has at least ten counts. V is TRBV12-3 or TRBV12-4 and J is TRBJ2-1; D uncertain. This CDR3 comprises 13 residues. Trimming stripped 5 bases from V and 7 bases from J, with 12 bases between. The CDR3 coding sequence is TGTGCCAGCAGTCTCGCGAGTTTAAATGAGCAGTTCTTC. Its translation: CASSLASLNEQFF.

This clonotype was observed at least ten times. This chain connects TRBV29-1 to TRBJ1-2; D not resolved. Trimming pared 2 bases from V and 3 bases from J, leaving 4 bases between. The CDR3 is 11 residues long. Germline V lookup: CDR1 SQVTM, CDR2 ANQGSEA. The CDR3 is CSVESDYGYTF. DNA of the CDR3: TGCAGCGTTGAAAGTGACTATGGCTACACCTTC.

The chain uses TRBV5-1 and TRBJ2-7; 10 positions match TRBD1. The V and J ends lost 4 bases and 1 base, in that order; junction bases with no gene match: 2. CDR1 SGHRS and CDR2 YFSETQ come from the germline V gene. The CDR3 loop spans 14 amino acids. The CDR3 loop is CASSRTGGSYEQYF. CDR3 nucleotides: TGCGCCAGCAGCCGGACAGGGGGATCCTACGAGCAGTACTTC.

This clonotype was observed at least ten times. The chain carries TRBV10-1 and TRBJ2-1; TRBD1 matches 8 bases. Germline values: CDR1 WNHNN, CDR2 SYGVQD (reference sequence). This CDR3 is 18 amino acids long. V lost 7 bases and J lost 1; bases outside the gene matches: 15. CDR3: CASTSGTGLPSSYNEQFF. The CDR3 DNA reads TGCGCCAGCACCTCTGGGACAGGCCTACCTTCTTCCTACAATGAGCAGTTCTTC.

There are many counts of this clonotype. The chain employs TRBV3-1 and TRBJ2-1, with 7 bases identical to TRBD2. V dropped 3 bases and J dropped 6; count of bases not matched to a gene: 8. Germline lookup yields CDR1 LGHDT and CDR2 YNNKEL (reference sequence). CDR3 size: 15 residues. CDR3 loop: CASSQTASGSNEQFF. DNA of the CDR3: TGTGCCAGCAGCCAGACGGCTAGCGGTAGCAATGAGCAGTTCTTC.

This chain uses TRBV2 with TRBJ1-1; no clear D gene. Trimming cost V 5 bases and J 8 bases, with 12 bases left between them. The germline V gene encodes CDR1 SNHLY and CDR2 FYNNEI. This CDR3 has 12 residues. As DNA, the CDR3 is TGTGCCAGCAGTTATCCGGGCCGAGAAGCTTTCTTT. It encodes CASSYPGREAFF.